This T cell receptor (beta chain) was obtained from a study of T cell responses to AZD1222 COVID-19 vaccine (dated by TCRdb to about 2021). For the wider study: AZD1222 recipients given second doses at about 4 weeks or at about 12 weeks were pooled, since spike-specific TCR depth and breadth were not found to differ between the two schedules. A total of 233 trial participants underwent TCR sequencing, of whom some 210 received two doses of AZD1222 and about 26 received two doses of the MenACWY control vaccine. Trial participants were enrolled by age into subgroups of 18-55, 56-69 and 70-plus years, and roughly 150, 30 and 60 TCR-sequenced participants, respectively, were included in these subgroups. The study at large found these results: Participants were mostly white British and included more females than males, and it was suggested by the authors that clonal diversity may have been underestimated. In the small 56-69-year group, the increase in depth fell short of significance, most likely because of low power. Conclusions about previously exposed vaccinees are limited because only a handful of AZD1222 recipients were SARS-CoV-2 seropositive at baseline. Nearly half of unique spike-specific TCRs reportedly recognized epitopes outside regions mutated in the B.1.351 and B.1.1.7 variants. After two AZD1222 doses, spike-specific TCR breadth and depth were significantly higher than at day 0 and than in MenACWY recipients. No day 14 peak-response samples were available, so repertoires were characterized only after the peak T cell response. CD4 TCRs associated with the vaccine covered the entire spike protein, and the dominant responses were in regions 160-218 and 743-854.

Interpreted using the paper, the time point label stands for: baseline before first vaccination. Samples from vaccinated people were obtained from the UK trials COV001 and COV002, which included a single-blind randomized controlled phase 2/3 trial of AZD1222 (ChAdOx1 nCoV-19) in healthy adults. Trial participant PBMC samples were collected at day 0 and day 28 after the second dose for TCRbeta chain sequencing. The CDR3 numbers 16 residues from cysteine through phenylalanine. The entry retains the CDR3 DNA only, 48 bases that are in frame from base 1. Trimmed from V: 2 bases; trimmed from J: 5 bases; junction bases lacking a gene match: 11. Based on the germline V gene, the CDR1 and CDR2 sequences are LGHNA and YNFKEQ. As regards this clone: Its antigen has not been determined. Qualities for individual bases were not recorded, and no much larger clone is one base off.

The CDR3 regions of human TCRbeta chains were subjected to immunosequencing. Under the source paper's analysis protocol: Repertoire TCRs were matched against a reference library of SARS-CoV-2-specific TCRs generated with the MIRA antigen-specificity platform. Breadth meant the fraction of unique TCRs that were SARS-CoV-2-associated, whereas depth meant the fraction of total T cells that were SARS-CoV-2-associated. Using the MIRA data, each spike-specific TCR was assigned both to the spike region to which the TCR was reactive and to a CD4 or CD8 class. Log10-transformed breadth and depth values were compared by one-way ANOVA with Sidak's multiple comparisons tests. This is the immuneACCESS table as TCRdb keeps it, with only in-frame sequences that have V and J called. A part of the clones is gone; compared with another copy, unresolved V genes explain less than half, and the rest is unexplained. The DNA was the basis for D and trimming; V, J and clone size are from that table. The sample has about 150,000 clones on record, about 90% of them singletons. The ten biggest clones cover 5.2% of the sample.

The rearrangement joined TRBV4-2 to TRBJ2-5, with 7 middle bases fitting TRBD2. Sample: peripheral blood, taken on day 0 of AZD1222 vaccination. The receptor comes from an adult in good health. The nucleotides are TGTGCCAGCAGCCAATTCCCAAGCGGGGTATCTGAGACCCAGTACTTC. Translated, it reads CASSQFPSGVSETQYF.